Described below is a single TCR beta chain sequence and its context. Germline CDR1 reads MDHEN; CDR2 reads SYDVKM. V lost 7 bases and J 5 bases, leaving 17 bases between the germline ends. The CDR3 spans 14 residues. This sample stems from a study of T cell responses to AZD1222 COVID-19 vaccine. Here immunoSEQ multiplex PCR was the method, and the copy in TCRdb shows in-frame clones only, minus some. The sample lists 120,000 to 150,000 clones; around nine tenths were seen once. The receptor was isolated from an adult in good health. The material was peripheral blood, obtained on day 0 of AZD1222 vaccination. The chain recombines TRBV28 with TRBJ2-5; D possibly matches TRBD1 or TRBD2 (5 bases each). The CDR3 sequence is CASTPSTGRETQYF. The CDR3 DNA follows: TGTGCCAGCACCCCCAGCACGGGACGCGAGACCCAGTACTTC.